This T cell receptor beta chain was recovered during a study of CD4 T cells in relation to SARS-CoV-2 and coronaviruses. CD4+ T cells from unexposed donors were obtained before the COVID-19 pandemic (2011-2018). The cells were cultured for 10 days before CD4+ T cells were isolated. Worth noting for this clone: The antigen is undetermined.

CDR1 is MNHEY and CDR2 is SVGAGI in the germline V gene. The junction had 5 bases not matched to a gene; V was cut back by 0 bases and J by 6 bases. CDR3 length equals 15 residues. The protocol was immunoSEQ multiplex PCR, while the TCRdb copy is restricted to in-frame clones and leaves out a portion. The sample includes 15,000 to 20,000 clones, about 80% of them seen just once. The sequencing input was CD4+ T cells from PBMCs, cultured in vitro. This receptor was obtained from a human donor in good health. The chain recombines TRBV6-5 with TRBJ1-5, with 7 nucleotides matching TRBD1. CDR3 protein: CASSYSGAGGQPQHF. CDR3 nucleotides: TGTGCCAGCAGTTACTCGGGGGCAGGGGGTCAGCCCCAGCATTTT.